The next 9 T cell receptor beta chains were all read from a single sample in a study of blood T cell repertoires in COVID-19. Sequenced by immunoSEQ multiplex PCR; TCRdb stores in-frame clones only, minus some. In the table there are over 200,000 clones, 65% to 85% of which are singletons. Sample: peripheral blood. The receptors originated from a woman older than 75 with acute or convalescent COVID-19.

CDR3 residues: CATFRDRGTDEQFF. The CDR3, as DNA: TGTGCCACGTTCCGGGACAGGGGTACCGATGAGCAGTTCTTC. This sequence joins TRBV15 and TRBJ2-1; 10 bases agree with TRBD1. In germline, CDR1 is LNHNV, CDR2 YYDKDF (reference sequence). The CDR3 length is 14 residues. V lost 9 bases, J lost 8 bases, and 10 bases stayed unmatched.

There are a few counts of this clone. This chain joins TRBV5-4 and TRBJ2-2; 14 nucleotides match TRBD2. Germline V gene sequence: CDR1 SGHNT, CDR2 YYREEE (reference sequence). J gave up 4 bases and V 3 bases, and 2 bases lay outside the gene matches. CDR3 size: 16 residues. The CDR3 is CASSSGLAGGTGELFF. The CDR3 DNA follows: TGTGCCAGCAGCTCTGGACTAGCGGGGGGCACCGGGGAGCTGTTTTTT.

The chain recombines TRBV5-1 with TRBJ2-1; 8 nucleotides line up with TRBD2. CDR3 length equals 14 residues. V lost 4 bases to trimming and J lost 5 bases; unmatched junction nucleotides: 5. Germline V gene lookup returns CDR1 SGHRS and CDR2 YFSETQ. This chain's CDR3 is CASSILAENNEQFF. CDR3 nucleotides: TGCGCCAGCAGCATACTAGCGGAAAACAATGAGCAGTTCTTC.

The J gene is TRBJ2-2, the V gene TRBV28; 7 nucleotides align to TRBD1. Germline-derived CDR1 and CDR2 are MDHEN and SYDVKM. This CDR3 region has 16 residues. V lost 1 base to trimming and J lost 4 bases; unmatched junction nucleotides: 6. CDR3 region: CASSLSGTAVTGELFF. Written as DNA, the CDR3 is TGTGCCAGCAGTTTATCCGGGACAGCGGTCACCGGGGAGCTGTTTTTT.

This chain joins TRBV29-1 and TRBJ1-1, with D possibly being TRBD1 (6 bases). CDR1 SQVTM and CDR2 ANQGSEA come from the germline V gene. This CDR3 has 12 amino acids. V was trimmed by 5 bases and J by 7 bases, leaving 14 bases between them. The CDR3 region has the DNA TGCAGCGTTCAATCAGGGGCGGATGAAGCTTTCTTT. It is translated as CSVQSGADEAFF.

The J gene is TRBJ2-5, the V gene TRBV5-4; D might be TRBD2 (6 bases). CDR3 length equals 14 residues. Looked up from germline, CDR1 is SGHNT and CDR2 is YYREEE (reference sequence). The V and J ends lost 3 bases and 2 bases respectively, with 11 bases between them. The CDR3 DNA reads TGTGCCAGCAGCTCCGGGGGAAAACAAGAGACCCAGTACTTC. Its protein product is CASSSGGKQETQYF.

The gene calls are TRBV28 and TRBJ1-4; 9 bases match TRBD1. In germline, CDR1 is MDHEN, CDR2 SYDVKM. This CDR3 has 14 amino acids. V shed 5 bases and J 10 bases; nucleotides not matched to a gene: 8. The CDR3 DNA follows: TGTGCCAGCAGTATCCGGGACAGGGATTTAAAACTGTTTTTT. Translated, it gives CASSIRDRDLKLFF.

The chain combines TRBV12-3 or TRBV12-4 with TRBJ2-7; no definite D call. The CDR3 spans 13 residues. Between the trimmed V and J ends, which lost 1 base and 2 bases, there was a span of 6 bases. The DNA of the CDR3 is TGTGCCAGCAGTTTAGGTCCGGCCTACGAGCAGTACTTC. This gives the protein CASSLGPAYEQYF.

The chain has TRBV11-2 and TRBJ2-1; D not certain. The V and J ends lost 1 base and 4 bases respectively, with 11 bases between them. The CDR3 loop spans 15 amino acids. Per germline, CDR1 SGHAT and CDR2 FQNNGV. The DNA of the CDR3 is TGTGCCAGCAGCTTAGTGGGCCTTTCTTACAATGAGCAGTTCTTC. Its protein is CASSLVGLSYNEQFF.